What follows are 22 T cell receptor beta chains derived from one specimen sequenced in a study of blood T cells in healthy people across ages. Combining a sample-barcoded 5' primer with a J-beta primer mix, a second PCR ran for roughly 7 to 11 cycles. One entry per CDR3 protein results from TCRdb running MiXCR on the 5' RACE reads. The sample comprises around 1,000,000 distinct CDR3 sequences, 20% to 25% of which are singletons, and around 0.75% rests with the top ten. These data were likewise used in another study, on T cells of mothers and their children.

Sequencing used blood. The receptors shown here come from a girl aged 2-10 years in good health.

The count of this clonotype is one. This chain links TRBV28 with TRBJ2-1, with D possibly matching TRBD2 (6 bases). Trimming removed 6 bases from V and 0 bases from J, with 15 bases in between. Germline CDR1 is MDHEN and CDR2 is SYDVKM. This CDR3 spans 16 amino acids. As DNA, the CDR3 is TGTGCCAGCAGCATTTATCGGGAGAGCTCCTACAATGAGCAGTTCTTC. Its protein product is CASSIYRESSYNEQFF.

The J gene is TRBJ2-5, the V gene TRBV7-2, with 9 bases identical to TRBD2. The DNA end is more similar to TRBJ2-1, so the J call may be wrong. The length of the CDR3 is 16 residues. In germline, CDR1 is SGHTA, CDR2 FQGNSA. The CDR3 spells CASSLVASGMWNEQFF. The CDR3 region has the DNA TGTGCCAGCAGCTTAGTGGCTAGCGGGATGTGGAATGAGCAGTTCTTC.

The CDR3 sequence is CASSIGADKYGYTF. CDR3 in DNA: TGTGCCAGTAGTATCGGCGCAGACAAGTATGGCTACACCTTC. The chain has TRBV19 and TRBJ1-2; D is unclear. This CDR3 is built from 14 residues. CDR1 is LNHDA, CDR2 SQIVND, per germline (reference sequence). The V end lost 3 bases, the J end lost 5 bases, and 13 bases lay between the germline ends.

There are a few counts of this clonotype. The chain uses TRBV29-1 and TRBJ2-2; D is ambiguous. Trimming took 2 bases from V and 0 from J, leaving 13 bases between them. In germline, CDR1 is SQVTM, CDR2 ANQGSEA. The length of the CDR3 is 16 residues. CDR3 DNA: TGCAGCGTTGAAAGGGTAGGGCCCCCGAACACCGGGGAGCTGTTTTTT. This encodes CSVERVGPPNTGELFF.

V usage is TRBV6-2 or TRBV6-3 and J usage is TRBJ1-5; tentative D call: TRBD1 (5 bases). This CDR3 is built from 20 residues. The V end lost 5 bases, the J end lost 3 bases, and 29 bases lay between the germline ends. From germline, CDR1 is MNHEY and CDR2 SVGEGT. The CDR3 region is CASSINRDLSGSGYNQPQHF. The DNA for the CDR3 is TGTGCCAGCAGTATCAATCGGGACCTCTCTGGCTCTGGGTACAATCAGCCCCAGCATTTT.

There are a few counts of this clonotype. The V gene is TRBV11-3, the J gene TRBJ2-5; 8 bases map to TRBD1. Per germline, CDR1 SGHNT and CDR2 YENEEA. The CDR3 length is 15 residues. V shed 5 bases and J 5 bases; nucleotides not matched to a gene: 10. CDR3 sequence: CASSARTGGLETQYF. The CDR3, as DNA: TGTGCCAGCAGCGCACGCACAGGGGGTTTGGAGACCCAGTACTTC.

This clonotype was seen a few times. The rearrangement uses TRBV12-5 and TRBJ2-3; the match to TRBD2 covers 10 bases. CDR3 length: 19 amino acids. V lost 2 bases to trimming and J lost 7 bases; unmatched junction nucleotides: 18. Germline V gene sequence: CDR1 LGHNT, CDR2 FRNRAP. The CDR3 is CASGLRVRVTSGIDHTQYF. CDR3 nucleotides: TGTGCTAGTGGTTTGAGGGTGAGGGTAACTAGCGGGATCGACCATACGCAGTATTTT.

V usage is TRBV27 and J usage is TRBJ2-3; D perhaps matches TRBD2 (7 bases). V was pared by 5 bases and J by 4 bases, with 16 bases between. This CDR3 spans 15 amino acids. The germline V gene encodes CDR1 MNHEY and CDR2 SMNVEV (reference sequence). The CDR3 is CASSPIWGGADTQYF. CDR3 nucleotide sequence: TGTGCCAGCAGTCCTATTTGGGGGGGCGCAGATACGCAGTATTTT.

A few counts support this clonotype. This chain joins TRBV5-1 and TRBJ2-5; TRBD1 matches 7 bases. The CDR3 spans 15 residues. Germline-derived CDR1 and CDR2 are SGHRS and YFSETQ. V gave up 4 bases and J gave up 1 base; unmatched junction bases: 7. Here the CDR3 DNA reads TGCGCCAGCAGCCTGGGACAGTTACTCCAAGAGACCCAGTACTTC. It encodes CASSLGQLLQETQYF.

The V gene is TRBV18, the J gene TRBJ2-3, with D perhaps matching TRBD1 (5 bases). This CDR3 comprises 15 residues. Germline V gene data show CDR1 as KGHSH and CDR2 as LQKENI. V was pared by 6 bases and J by 5 bases, with 18 bases between. The CDR3 coding sequence is TGTGCCAGCTCCCTCGGACACGTAGGCCAAGATACGCAGTATTTT. As protein: CASSLGHVGQDTQYF.

This clonotype was recorded at least ten times. The chain carries TRBV19 and TRBJ1-4; TRBD1 agrees at 7 bases. CDR3 length: 14 amino acids. V was pared by 6 bases and J by 7 bases, with 8 bases of the junction left unmatched. Germline V CDR1 and CDR2: LNHDA, SQIVND (reference sequence). CDR3 amino acids: CASRQQGRGEKLFF. The CDR3 coding sequence is TGTGCCAGTAGACAACAGGGGCGAGGTGAAAAACTGTTTTTT.

The J gene is TRBJ2-5, the V gene TRBV25-1; possibly TRBD2 for D (5 bases). Between the trimmed V and J ends, which lost 1 base and 1 base, there was a span of 13 bases. Per germline, CDR1 MGHDK and CDR2 SYGVNS. The CDR3 is 16 residues long. The CDR3 DNA is TGTGCCAGCAGTGAATTGGGCGGGCAGATCCAAGAGACCCAGTACTTC. This gives the protein CASSELGGQIQETQYF.

This clonotype was found a few times. This chain uses TRBV6-1 with TRBJ2-1; D perhaps matches TRBD2 (6 bases). The CDR3 sequence is 16 residues long. Germline CDR1 and CDR2: MNHNS and SASEGT. Trimming pared 1 base from V and 5 bases from J, leaving 15 bases between. In DNA, the CDR3 is TGTGCCAGCAGTGAAGAGGACGGTGGAGGGCACAATGAGCAGTTCTTC. Translation gives CASSEEDGGGHNEQFF.

The CDR3 DNA is TGTGCCAGCAGCCCATCAGGGGCGCTTTACGAGCAGTACTTC. Its translation is CASSPSGALYEQYF. V is TRBV12-3 or TRBV12-4 and J is TRBJ2-7; TRBD1 is a possible D gene (6 bases). V dropped 6 bases and J dropped 4 bases, with 16 bases sitting between them. The CDR3 is 14 residues long.

V is TRBV29-1 and J is TRBJ1-1; D is unclear. V was trimmed by 4 bases and J by 3 bases, leaving 12 bases between them. Per the germline V gene, CDR1 is SQVTM and CDR2 is ANQGSEA. The CDR3 covers 13 residues. The CDR3 loop is CSVVLGIDTEAFF. CDR3 DNA sequence: TGCAGCGTTGTTTTGGGGATTGACACTGAAGCTTTCTTT.

This clonotype was seen more than once but under ten times. V gene TRBV7-3 combines with J gene TRBJ2-5; D might be TRBD1 (5 bases). The assigned J gene may be wrong: the sequence end matches TRBJ2-1 better. The CDR3 is made up of 15 amino acids. The germline V gene has CDR1 SGHTA and CDR2 FQGTGA. CDR3 sequence (DNA): TGTGCCAGCAGCTTAAAGGTCGCAGGGAAAGATGAGCAGTTCTTC. Its translation is CASSLKVAGKDEQFF.

The rearrangement links TRBV5-1 to TRBJ2-7, with TRBD2 identical over 14 bases. Germline CDR1 and CDR2: SGHRS and YFSETQ. V shed 4 bases, J shed 4 bases, and the junction held 4 bases outside the gene matches. The CDR3 runs 15 residues. CDR3 in DNA: TGCGCCAGCAGCACGGGACTAGCGGGAGTTTACGAGCAGTACTTC. Amino acid sequence: CASSTGLAGVYEQYF.

This clonotype came up a few times. The CDR3 here is CASSTAGSVDEQFF. CDR3 DNA sequence: TGTGCCAGCAGTACGGCGGGATCGGTTGATGAGCAGTTCTTC. V usage is TRBV28 and J usage is TRBJ2-5; possibly TRBD2 for D (6 bases). The tail of the sequence fits TRBJ2-1 better, so the J call may be wrong. Germline V CDR1 and CDR2: MDHEN, SYDVKM. This CDR3 spans 14 amino acids.

Only a few counts were recorded for this clonotype. The J gene is TRBJ1-5, the V gene TRBV4-2; no clear D. Germline V gene lookup returns CDR1 LGHNA and CDR2 YNFKEQ. With 1 base removed from V and 4 bases from J, the gap between germline ends came to 11 bases. There are 15 residues in the CDR3. For the CDR3, the DNA is TGTGCCAGCAGCCAAGTCAGAGAAGGGAATCAGCCCCAGCATTTT. Encoded protein: CASSQVREGNQPQHF.

This clonotype appeared a few times. This chain links TRBV28 with TRBJ2-1; 10 nucleotides line up with TRBD2. Germline CDR1 MDHEN, CDR2 SYDVKM. The ends lost 2 bases at V and 9 bases at J; junction bases unmatched: 4. This CDR3 is 14 amino acids long. CDR3 sequence reads: CASSLVLAGVEQFF. CDR3 coding DNA: TGTGCCAGCAGTTTAGTTCTAGCGGGAGTTGAGCAGTTCTTC.

CDR3 in DNA: TGCAGCGTTGACATGACGAAAGAGACCCAGTACTTC. Amino acid sequence: CSVDMTKETQYF. The chain is built from TRBV29-1 and TRBJ2-5, with D uncertain. The CDR3 length is 12 residues. The germline CDR1 and CDR2 sequences are SQVTM and ANQGSEA. Trimming stripped 3 bases from V and 3 bases from J, with 8 bases between. The variable domain in full, with the rest retrieved from reference TRBV29-1 and TRBJ2-5, is SAVISQKPSRDICQRGTSLTIQCQVDSQVTMMFWYRQQPGQSLTLIATANQGSEATYESGFVIDKFPISRPNLTFSTLTVSNMSPEDSSIYLCSVDMTKETQYFGPGTRLLVL.

The V gene is TRBV2, the J gene TRBJ1-1; maybe TRBD1 (5 bases). V lost 6 bases and J 0 bases, leaving 11 bases between the germline ends. CDR3 length equals 14 residues. The germline V gene has CDR1 SNHLY and CDR2 FYNNEI. The CDR3, as DNA: TGTGCCAGCAGGGCGACAGTACTGAACACTGAAGCTTTCTTT. It yields the protein CASRATVLNTEAFF.